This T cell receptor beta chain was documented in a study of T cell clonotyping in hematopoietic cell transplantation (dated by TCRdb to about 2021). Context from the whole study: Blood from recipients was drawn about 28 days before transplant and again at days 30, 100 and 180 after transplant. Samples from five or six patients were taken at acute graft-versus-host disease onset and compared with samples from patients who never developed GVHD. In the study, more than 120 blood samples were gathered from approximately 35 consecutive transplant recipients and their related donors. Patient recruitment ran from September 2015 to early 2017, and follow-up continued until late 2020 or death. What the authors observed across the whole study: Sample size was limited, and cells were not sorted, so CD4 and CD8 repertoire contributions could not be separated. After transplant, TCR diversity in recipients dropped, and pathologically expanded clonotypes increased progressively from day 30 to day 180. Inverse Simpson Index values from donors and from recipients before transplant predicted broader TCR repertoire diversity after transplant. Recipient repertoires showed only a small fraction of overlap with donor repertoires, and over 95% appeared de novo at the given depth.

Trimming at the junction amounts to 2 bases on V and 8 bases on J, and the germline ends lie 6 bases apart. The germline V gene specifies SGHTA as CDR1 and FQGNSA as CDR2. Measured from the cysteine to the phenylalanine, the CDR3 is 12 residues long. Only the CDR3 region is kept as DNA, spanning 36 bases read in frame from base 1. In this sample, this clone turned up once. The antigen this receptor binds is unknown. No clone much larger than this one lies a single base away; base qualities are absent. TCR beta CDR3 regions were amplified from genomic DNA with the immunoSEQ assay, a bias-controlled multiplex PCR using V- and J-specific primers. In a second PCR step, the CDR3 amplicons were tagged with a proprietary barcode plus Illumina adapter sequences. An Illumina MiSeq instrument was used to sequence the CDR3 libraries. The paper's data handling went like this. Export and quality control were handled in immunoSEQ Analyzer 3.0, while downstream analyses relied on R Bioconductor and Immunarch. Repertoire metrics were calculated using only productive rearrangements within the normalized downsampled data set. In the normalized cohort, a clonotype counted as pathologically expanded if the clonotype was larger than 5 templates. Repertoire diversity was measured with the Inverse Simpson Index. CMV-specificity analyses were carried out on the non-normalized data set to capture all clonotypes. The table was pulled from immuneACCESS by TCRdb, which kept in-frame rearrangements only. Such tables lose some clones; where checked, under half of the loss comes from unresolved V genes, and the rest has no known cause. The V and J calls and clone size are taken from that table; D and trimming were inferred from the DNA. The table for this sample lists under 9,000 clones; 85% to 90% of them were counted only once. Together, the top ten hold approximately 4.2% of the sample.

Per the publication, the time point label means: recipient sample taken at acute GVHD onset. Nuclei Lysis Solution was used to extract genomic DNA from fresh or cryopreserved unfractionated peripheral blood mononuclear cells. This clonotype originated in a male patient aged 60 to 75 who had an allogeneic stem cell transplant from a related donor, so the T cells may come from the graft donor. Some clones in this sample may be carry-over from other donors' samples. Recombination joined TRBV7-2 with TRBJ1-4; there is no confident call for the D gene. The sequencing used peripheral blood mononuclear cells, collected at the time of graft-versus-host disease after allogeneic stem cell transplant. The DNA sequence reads TGTGCCAGCAGCTTACCGAGAGAAAAACTGTTTTTT. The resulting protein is CASSLPREKLFF.